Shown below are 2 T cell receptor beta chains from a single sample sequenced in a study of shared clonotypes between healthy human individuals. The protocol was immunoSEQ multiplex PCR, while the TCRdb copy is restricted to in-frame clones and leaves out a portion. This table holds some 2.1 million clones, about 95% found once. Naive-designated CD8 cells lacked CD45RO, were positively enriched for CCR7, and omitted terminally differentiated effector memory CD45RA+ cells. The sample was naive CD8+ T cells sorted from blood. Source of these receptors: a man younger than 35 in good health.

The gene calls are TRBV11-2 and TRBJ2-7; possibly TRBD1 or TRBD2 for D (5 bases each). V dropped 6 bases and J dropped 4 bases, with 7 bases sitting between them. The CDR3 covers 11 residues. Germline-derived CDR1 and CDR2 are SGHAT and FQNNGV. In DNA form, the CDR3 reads TGTGCCAGCAGGGGACGGTACGAGCAGTACTTC. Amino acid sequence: CASRGRYEQYF. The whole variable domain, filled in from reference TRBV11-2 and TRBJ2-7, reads EAGVAQSPRYKIIEKRQSVAFWCNPISGHATLYWYQQILGQGPKLLIQFQNNGVVDDSQLPKDRFSAERLKGVDSTLKIQPAKLEDSAVYLCASRGRYEQYFGPGTRLTVT.

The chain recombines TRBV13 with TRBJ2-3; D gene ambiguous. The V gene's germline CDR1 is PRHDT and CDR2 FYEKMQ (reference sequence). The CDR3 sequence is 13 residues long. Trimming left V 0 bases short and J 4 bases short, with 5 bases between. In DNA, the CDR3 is TGTGCCAGCAGCTTAGGCCTGTCAGATACGCAGTATTTT. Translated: CASSLGLSDTQYF.